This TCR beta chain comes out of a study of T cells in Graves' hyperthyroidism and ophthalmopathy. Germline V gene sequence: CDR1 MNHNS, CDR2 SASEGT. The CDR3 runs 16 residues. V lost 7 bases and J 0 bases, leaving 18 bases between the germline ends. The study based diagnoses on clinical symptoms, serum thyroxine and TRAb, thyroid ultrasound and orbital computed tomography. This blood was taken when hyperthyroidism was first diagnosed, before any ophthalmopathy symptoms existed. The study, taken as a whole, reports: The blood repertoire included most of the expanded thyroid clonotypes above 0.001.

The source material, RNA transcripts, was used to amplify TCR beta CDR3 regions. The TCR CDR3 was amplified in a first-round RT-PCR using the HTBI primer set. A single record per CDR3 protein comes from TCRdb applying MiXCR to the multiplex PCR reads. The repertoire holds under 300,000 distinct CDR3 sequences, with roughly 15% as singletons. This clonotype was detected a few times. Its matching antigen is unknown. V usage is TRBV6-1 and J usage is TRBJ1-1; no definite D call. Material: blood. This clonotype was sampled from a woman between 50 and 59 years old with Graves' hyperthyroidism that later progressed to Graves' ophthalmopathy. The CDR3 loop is CASTDRGVALNTEAFF. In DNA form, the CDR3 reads TGTGCCAGCACCGACCGCGGAGTCGCCTTGAACACTGAAGCTTTCTTT.